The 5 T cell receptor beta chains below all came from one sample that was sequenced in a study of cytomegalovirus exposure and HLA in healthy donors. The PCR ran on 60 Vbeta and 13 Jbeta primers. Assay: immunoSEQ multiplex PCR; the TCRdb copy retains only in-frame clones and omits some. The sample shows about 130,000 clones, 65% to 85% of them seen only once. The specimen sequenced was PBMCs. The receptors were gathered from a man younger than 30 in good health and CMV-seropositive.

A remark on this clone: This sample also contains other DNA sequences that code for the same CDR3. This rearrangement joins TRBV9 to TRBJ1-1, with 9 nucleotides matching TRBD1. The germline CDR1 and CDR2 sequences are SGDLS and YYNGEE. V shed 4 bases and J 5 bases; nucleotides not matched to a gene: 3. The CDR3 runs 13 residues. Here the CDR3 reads CASSLTGGTEAFF. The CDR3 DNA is TGTGCCAGCAGCTTGACAGGGGGAACTGAAGCTTTCTTT.

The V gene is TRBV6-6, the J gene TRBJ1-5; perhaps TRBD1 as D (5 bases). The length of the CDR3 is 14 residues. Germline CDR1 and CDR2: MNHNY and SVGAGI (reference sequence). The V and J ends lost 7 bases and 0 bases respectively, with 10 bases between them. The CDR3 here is CASTAGGSNQPQHF. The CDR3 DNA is TGTGCCAGCACCGCGGGGGGTAGCAATCAGCCCCAGCATTTT.

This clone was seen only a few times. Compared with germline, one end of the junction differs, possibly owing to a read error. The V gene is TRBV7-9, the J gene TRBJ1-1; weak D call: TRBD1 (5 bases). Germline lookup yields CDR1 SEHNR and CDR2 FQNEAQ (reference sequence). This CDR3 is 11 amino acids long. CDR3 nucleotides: TGTTCCAGCAGCTCAGGGCAAGGAGCTTTCTTT. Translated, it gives CSSSSGQGAFF. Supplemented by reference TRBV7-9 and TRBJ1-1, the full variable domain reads DTGVSQNPRHKITKRGQNVTFRCDPISEHNRLYWYRQTLGQGPEFLTYFQNEAQLEKSRLLSDRFSAERPKGSFSTLEIQRTEQGDSAMYLCSSSSGQGAFFGQGTRLTVV.

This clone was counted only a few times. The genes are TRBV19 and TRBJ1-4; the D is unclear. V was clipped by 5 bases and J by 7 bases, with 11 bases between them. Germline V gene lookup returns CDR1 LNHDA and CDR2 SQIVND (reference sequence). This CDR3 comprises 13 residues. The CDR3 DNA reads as TGTGCCAGTAGTTCGGGGTTCGGTGAAAAACTGTTTTTT. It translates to CASSSGFGEKLFF.

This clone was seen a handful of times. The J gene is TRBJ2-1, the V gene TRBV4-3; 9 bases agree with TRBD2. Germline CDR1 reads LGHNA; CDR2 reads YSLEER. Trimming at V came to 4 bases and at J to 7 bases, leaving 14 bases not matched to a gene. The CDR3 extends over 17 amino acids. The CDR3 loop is CASSRNSGSGDGNEQFF. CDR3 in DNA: TGCGCCAGCAGCCGCAATAGCGGGAGTGGGGATGGGAATGAGCAGTTCTTC.